The clone carrying this T cell receptor beta chain was detected a few times. As yet, its antigen is unknown. PCR primers comprised 60 Vbeta and 13 Jbeta primers. Assay: immunoSEQ multiplex PCR; the TCRdb copy retains only in-frame clones and omits some. The sample yields some 76,000 clones, approximately 84% seen once. The data are from a study of cytomegalovirus exposure and HLA in healthy donors. In the study overall: HLA-typed donors were the source of some 80 million unique TCRs, which an early data release held. Regarding the study as a whole: As confirmed in vitro, three CMV-associated chains were specific for CMV antigens. Within the data, a cluster of highly shared sequence variants was likely a sequencing artifact.

This TCR came from a woman aged 50 to 60 in good health and CMV-seronegative. Sequencing was performed on PBMCs.

CDR3 region: CASWGTSGIEQYF. The CDR3 nucleotides read TGTGCCAGCTGGGGGACTAGCGGGATCGAGCAGTACTTC. This chain uses TRBV2 with TRBJ2-7, with 13 bases lining up with TRBD2. Germline V lookup: CDR1 SNHLY, CDR2 FYNNEI. V lost 8 bases and J lost 6; bases outside the gene matches: 4. CDR3 length equals 13 residues.